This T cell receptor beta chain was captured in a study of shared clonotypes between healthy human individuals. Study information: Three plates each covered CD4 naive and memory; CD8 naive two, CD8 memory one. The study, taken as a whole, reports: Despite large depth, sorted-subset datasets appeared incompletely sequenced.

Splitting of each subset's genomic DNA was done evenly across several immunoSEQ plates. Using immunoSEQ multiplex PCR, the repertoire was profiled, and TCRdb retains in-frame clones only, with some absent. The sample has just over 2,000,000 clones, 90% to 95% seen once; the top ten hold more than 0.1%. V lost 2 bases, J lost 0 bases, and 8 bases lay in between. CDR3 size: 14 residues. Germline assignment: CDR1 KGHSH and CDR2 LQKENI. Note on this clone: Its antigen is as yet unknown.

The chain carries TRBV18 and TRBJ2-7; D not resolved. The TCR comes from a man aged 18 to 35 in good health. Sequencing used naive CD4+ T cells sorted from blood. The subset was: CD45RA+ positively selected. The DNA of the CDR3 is TGTGCCAGCTCACCAAATCTCGCCTCCTACGAGCAGTACTTC. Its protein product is CASSPNLASYEQYF.